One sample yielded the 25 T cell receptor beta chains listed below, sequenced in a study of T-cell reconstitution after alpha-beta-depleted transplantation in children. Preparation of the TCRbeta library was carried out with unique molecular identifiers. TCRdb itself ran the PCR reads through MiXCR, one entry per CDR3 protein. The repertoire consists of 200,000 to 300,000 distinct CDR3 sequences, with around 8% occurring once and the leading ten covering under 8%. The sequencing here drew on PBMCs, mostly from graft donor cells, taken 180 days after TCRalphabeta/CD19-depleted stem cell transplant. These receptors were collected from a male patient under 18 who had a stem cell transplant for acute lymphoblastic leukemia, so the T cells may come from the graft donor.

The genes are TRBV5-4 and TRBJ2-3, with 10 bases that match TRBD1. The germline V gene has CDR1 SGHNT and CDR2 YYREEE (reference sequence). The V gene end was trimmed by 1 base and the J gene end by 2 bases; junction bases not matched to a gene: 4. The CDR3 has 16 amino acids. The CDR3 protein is CASSLPGTGVTDTQYF. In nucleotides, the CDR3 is TGTGCCAGCAGCTTGCCCGGGACAGGGGTCACAGATACGCAGTATTTT.

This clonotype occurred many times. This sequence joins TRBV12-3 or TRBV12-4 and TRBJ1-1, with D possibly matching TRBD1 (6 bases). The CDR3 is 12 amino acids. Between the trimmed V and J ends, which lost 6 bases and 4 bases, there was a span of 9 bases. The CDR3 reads CASRGGGTEAFF. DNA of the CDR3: TGTGCCAGCAGGGGAGGGGGCACTGAAGCTTTCTTT.

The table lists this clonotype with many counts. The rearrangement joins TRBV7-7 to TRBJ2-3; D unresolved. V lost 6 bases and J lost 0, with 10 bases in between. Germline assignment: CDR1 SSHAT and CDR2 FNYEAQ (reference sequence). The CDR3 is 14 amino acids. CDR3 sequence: CASSSGPSTDTQYF. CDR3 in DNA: TGTGCCAGCAGTTCAGGTCCTAGCACAGATACGCAGTATTTT. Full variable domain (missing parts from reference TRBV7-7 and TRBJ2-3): GAGVSQSPRYKVTKRGQDVTLRCDPISSHATLYWYQQALGQGPEFLTYFNYEAQPDKSGLPSDRFSAERPEGSISTLTIQRTEQRDSAMYRCASSSGPSTDTQYFGPGTRLTVL.

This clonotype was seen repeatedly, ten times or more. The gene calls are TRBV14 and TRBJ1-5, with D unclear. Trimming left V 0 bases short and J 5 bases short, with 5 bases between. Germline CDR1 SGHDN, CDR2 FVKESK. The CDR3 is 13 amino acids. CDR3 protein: CASSQDRYQPQHF. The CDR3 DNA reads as TGTGCCAGCAGCCAAGATAGATATCAGCCCCAGCATTTT.

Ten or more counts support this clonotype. The CDR3 reads CASLPGTQYF. CDR3 DNA sequence: TGTGCCAGCTTACCCGGGACCCAGTACTTC. The rearrangement joins TRBV11-2 to TRBJ2-5; D not certain. CDR3 size: 10 residues. Germline V gives CDR1 SGHAT, CDR2 FQNNGV. Trimming shortened V by 8 bases and J by 7 bases, and 8 bases separated the two germline ends.

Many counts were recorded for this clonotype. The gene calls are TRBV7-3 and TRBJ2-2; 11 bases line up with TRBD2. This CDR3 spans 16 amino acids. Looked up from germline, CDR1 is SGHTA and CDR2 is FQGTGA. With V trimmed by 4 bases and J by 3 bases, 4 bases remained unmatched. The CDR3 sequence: CASSSPGLADTGELFF. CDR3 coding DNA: TGTGCCAGCAGCTCTCCGGGACTAGCGGACACCGGGGAGCTGTTTTTT.

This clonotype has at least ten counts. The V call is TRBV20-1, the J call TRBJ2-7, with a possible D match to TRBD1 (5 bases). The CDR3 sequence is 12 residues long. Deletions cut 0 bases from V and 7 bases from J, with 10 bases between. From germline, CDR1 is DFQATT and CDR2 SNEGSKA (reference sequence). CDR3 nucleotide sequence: TGCAGTGCTAGAGATAGGGGCTGGGAGCAGTACTTC. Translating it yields CSARDRGWEQYF.

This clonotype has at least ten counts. The CDR3: CASSPRPGQGEKLFF. CDR3 in DNA: TGCGCCAGCAGCCCGAGACCGGGACAGGGCGAAAAACTGTTTTTT. The rearrangement joins TRBV5-1 to TRBJ1-4; 9 nucleotides align to TRBD1. V trimming: 4 bases; J trimming: 8 bases; junction bases outside the gene matches: 9. Germline V lookup: CDR1 SGHRS, CDR2 YFSETQ. The CDR3 contains 15 residues.

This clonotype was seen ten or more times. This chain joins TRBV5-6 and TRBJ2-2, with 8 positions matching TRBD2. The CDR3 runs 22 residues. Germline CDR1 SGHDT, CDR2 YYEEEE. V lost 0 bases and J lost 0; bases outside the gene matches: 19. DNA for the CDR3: TGTGCCAGCAGCTTGGTGAATTGGGGGGCGAGCGGGAGACCCGCGAACACCGGGGAGCTGTTTTTT. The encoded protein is CASSLVNWGASGRPANTGELFF.

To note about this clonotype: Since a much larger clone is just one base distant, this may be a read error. The CDR3 DNA sequence: TGTGCCAGCACCCCTAGCGGGGATACCTCCTACGAGCAGTACTTC. It is translated as CASTPSGDTSYEQYF. This chain connects TRBV21-1 to TRBJ2-7; the table's TRBD2 call for D was not verified on the DNA. TRBV21-1 constitutes a pseudogene. CDR3 length: 15 amino acids.

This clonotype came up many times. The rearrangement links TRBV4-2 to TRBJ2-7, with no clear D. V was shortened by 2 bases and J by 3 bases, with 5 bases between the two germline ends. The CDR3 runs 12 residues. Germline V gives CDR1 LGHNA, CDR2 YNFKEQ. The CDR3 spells CASSQTHYEQYF. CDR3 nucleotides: TGTGCCAGCAGCCAAACCCACTACGAGCAGTACTTC.

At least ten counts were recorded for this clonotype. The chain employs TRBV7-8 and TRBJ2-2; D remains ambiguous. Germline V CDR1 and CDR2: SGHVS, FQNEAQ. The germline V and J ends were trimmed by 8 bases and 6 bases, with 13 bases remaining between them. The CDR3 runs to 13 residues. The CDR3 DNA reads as TGTGCCAGCCTCCCCCTTGAGGCCGGGGAGCTGTTTTTT. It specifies CASLPLEAGELFF.

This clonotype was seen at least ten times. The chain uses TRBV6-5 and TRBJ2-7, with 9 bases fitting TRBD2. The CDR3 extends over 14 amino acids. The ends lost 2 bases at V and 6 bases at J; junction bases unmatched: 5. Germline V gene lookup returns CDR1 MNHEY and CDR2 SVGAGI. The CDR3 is CASSYVAGVVEQYF. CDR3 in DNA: TGTGCCAGCAGTTACGTAGCGGGGGTCGTCGAGCAGTACTTC.

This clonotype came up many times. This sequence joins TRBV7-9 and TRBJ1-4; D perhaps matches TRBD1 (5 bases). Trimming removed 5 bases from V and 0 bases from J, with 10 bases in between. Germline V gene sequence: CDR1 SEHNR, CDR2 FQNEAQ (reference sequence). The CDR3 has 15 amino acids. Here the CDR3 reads CASSVRQPTNEKLFF. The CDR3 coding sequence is TGTGCCAGCAGCGTTCGACAGCCAACTAATGAAAAACTGTTTTTT. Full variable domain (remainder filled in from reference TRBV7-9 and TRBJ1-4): DTGVSQNPRHKITKRGQNVTFRCDPISEHNRLYWYRQTLGQGPEFLTYFQNEAQLEKSRLLSDRFSAERPKGSFSTLEIQRTEQGDSAMYLCASSVRQPTNEKLFFGSGTQLSVL.

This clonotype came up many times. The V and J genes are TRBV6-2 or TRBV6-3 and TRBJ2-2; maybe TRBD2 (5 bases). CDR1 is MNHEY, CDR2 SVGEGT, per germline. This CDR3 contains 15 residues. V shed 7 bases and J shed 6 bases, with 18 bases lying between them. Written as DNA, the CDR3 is TGTGCCAGCACCTCCCGAGGCGGGCGAGCCGGGGAGCTGTTTTTT. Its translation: CASTSRGGRAGELFF.

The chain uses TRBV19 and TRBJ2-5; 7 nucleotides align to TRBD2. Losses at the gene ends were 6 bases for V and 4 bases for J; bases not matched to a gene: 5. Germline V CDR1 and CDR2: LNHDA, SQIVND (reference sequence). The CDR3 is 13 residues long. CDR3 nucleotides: TGTGCCAGTAGCATCGGACTAGTAGAGACCCAGTACTTC. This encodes CASSIGLVETQYF.

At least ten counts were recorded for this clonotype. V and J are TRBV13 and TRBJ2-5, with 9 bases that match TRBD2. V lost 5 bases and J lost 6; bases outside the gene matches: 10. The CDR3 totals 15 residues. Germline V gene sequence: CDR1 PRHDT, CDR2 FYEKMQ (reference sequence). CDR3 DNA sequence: TGTGCCAGCAGCCAGAGCGGGAGGATCGACCAGACCCAGTACTTC. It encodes CASSQSGRIDQTQYF.

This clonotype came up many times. Here the CDR3 DNA reads TGTGCCAGCAGCTTGACAGGGTCCCAGTTTCGGAACACTGAAGCTTTCTTT. This gives the protein CASSLTGSQFRNTEAFF. The chain joins TRBV7-2 to TRBJ1-1; 7 positions agree with TRBD1. CDR1 and CDR2 (germline): SGHTA, FQGNSA. The CDR3 runs 17 residues. The junction had 11 bases not matched to a gene; V was cut back by 3 bases and J by 1 base.

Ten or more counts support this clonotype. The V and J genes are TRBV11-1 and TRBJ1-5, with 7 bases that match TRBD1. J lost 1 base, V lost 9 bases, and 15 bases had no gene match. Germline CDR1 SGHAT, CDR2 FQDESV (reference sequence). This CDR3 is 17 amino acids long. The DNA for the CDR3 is TGTGCCAGAAAGAGGGGGCAGGGGGTTGGAAGCAATCAGCCCCAGCATTTT. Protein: CARKRGQGVGSNQPQHF.

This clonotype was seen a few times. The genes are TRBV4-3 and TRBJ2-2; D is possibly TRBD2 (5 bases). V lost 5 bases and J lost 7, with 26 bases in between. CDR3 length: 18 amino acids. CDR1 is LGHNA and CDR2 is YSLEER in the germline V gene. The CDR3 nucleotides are TGCGCCAGCAGCTTCCGGCCTTACAGCCCAAGGAGCGGCGGGGAGCTGTTTTTT. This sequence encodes CASSFRPYSPRSGGELFF.

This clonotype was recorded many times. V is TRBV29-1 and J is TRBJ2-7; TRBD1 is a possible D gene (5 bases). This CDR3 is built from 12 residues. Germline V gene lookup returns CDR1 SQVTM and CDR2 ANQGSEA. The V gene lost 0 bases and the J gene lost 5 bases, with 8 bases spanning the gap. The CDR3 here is CSVEDTGHEQYF. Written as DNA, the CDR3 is TGCAGCGTTGAAGATACAGGACACGAGCAGTACTTC.

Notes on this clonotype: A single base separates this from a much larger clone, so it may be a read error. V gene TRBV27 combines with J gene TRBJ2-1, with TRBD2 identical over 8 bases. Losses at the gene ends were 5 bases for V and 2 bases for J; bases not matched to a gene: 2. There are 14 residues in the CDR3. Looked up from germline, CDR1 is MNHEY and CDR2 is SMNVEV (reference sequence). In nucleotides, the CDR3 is TGTGCCAGCAGTCGGGGGGGGCCCTACAATGAGCAGTTCTTC. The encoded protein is CASSRGGPYNEQFF.

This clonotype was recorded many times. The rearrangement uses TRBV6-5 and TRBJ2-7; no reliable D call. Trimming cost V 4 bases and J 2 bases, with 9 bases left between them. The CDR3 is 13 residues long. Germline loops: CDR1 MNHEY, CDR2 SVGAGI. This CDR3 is CASSSPLTYEQYF. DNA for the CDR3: TGTGCCAGCAGTTCCCCATTAACCTACGAGCAGTACTTC.

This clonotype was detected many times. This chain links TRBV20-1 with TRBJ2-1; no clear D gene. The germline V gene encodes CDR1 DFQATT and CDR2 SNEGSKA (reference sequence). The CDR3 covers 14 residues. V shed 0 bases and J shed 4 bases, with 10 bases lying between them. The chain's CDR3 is CSARDRARYNEQFF. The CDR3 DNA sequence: TGCAGTGCTAGAGATCGGGCACGTTACAATGAGCAGTTCTTC.

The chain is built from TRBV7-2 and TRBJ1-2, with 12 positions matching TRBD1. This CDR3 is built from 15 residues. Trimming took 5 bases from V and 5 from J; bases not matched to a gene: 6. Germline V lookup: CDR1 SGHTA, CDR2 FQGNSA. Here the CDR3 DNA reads TGTGCCAGCAGCCCAGGGACAGGGGGCCGGTATGGCTACACCTTC. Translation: CASSPGTGGRYGYTF.